This T cell receptor (beta chain) was found in a study of kidney transplant recipient with SARS-CoV-2 infection. The table lists this clonotype with many counts. TCRdb redid the calling of the reads with MiXCR, one entry per CDR3 protein. Among fewer than 250,000 distinct CDR3 sequences, roughly 26% were seen once, and the ten largest hold roughly 7.3%. The sequence came from a male patient in his 30s who had COVID-19 and was a kidney transplant recipient. Some T cells here may be from the graft donor. The sample was a blood sample, taken at baseline and between days 110 and 120 from a kidney transplant recipient.

In DNA, the CDR3 is TGTGCCAGCAGCCTGACAGCCTTTAATGAAAAACTGTTTTTT. Encoded protein: CASSLTAFNEKLFF. The rearrangement uses TRBV9 and TRBJ1-4; TRBD1 is a possible D gene (5 bases). Trimming took 4 bases from V and 4 from J, leaving 11 bases between them. The CDR3 contains 14 residues. Germline V CDR1 and CDR2: SGDLS, YYNGEE.